The 14 T cell receptor beta chains reported below all come from one sample, sequenced in a study of blood T cell repertoires in COVID-19. Produced via immunoSEQ multiplex PCR; TCRdb's table is partial and in-frame only. Counted here are around 31,000 clones, roughly 90% occurring once; the ten biggest clones make up about 0.55%. The source material was peripheral blood. These TCRs come from a woman in her thirties or forties with active or convalescent COVID-19.

This chain links TRBV4-1 with TRBJ1-1; D uncertain. The CDR3 contains 13 residues. Germline V CDR1 and CDR2: MGHRA, YSYEKL. V shed 1 base and J shed 2 bases, with 5 bases lying between them. The CDR3 coding sequence is TGCGCCAGCAGCCAAGTAGAAAACACTGAAGCTTTCTTT. Translated: CASSQVENTEAFF.

The rearrangement uses TRBV3-1 (or the pseudogene TRBV3-2) and TRBJ2-5; 7 bases match TRBD2. CDR3 size: 17 residues. The germline V gene encodes CDR1 LGHDT and CDR2 YNNKEL (reference sequence). Germline trimming cut 1 base from V and 2 bases from J; bases unmatched to any gene: 10. The CDR3 here is CASSQGSLAAGQETQYF. In nucleotides, the CDR3 is TGTGCCAGCAGCCAAGGTAGTCTAGCGGCGGGGCAAGAGACCCAGTACTTC.

V is TRBV9 and J is TRBJ2-1; 7 bases are shared with TRBD2. V lost 4 bases to trimming and J lost 5 bases; unmatched junction nucleotides: 15. This CDR3 is 17 amino acids long. CDR1 and CDR2 (germline): SGDLS, YYNGEE. The CDR3 DNA follows: TGTGCCAGCAGCACCCAGATACGGGGGGTGTCTCACAATGAGCAGTTCTTC. Translating gives CASSTQIRGVSHNEQFF.

V usage is TRBV7-3 and J usage is TRBJ2-7, with D possibly TRBD1 on 6 matching bases. Trimming pared 2 bases from V and 2 bases from J, leaving 13 bases between. CDR1 and CDR2 (germline): SGHTA, FQGTGA. The CDR3 loop spans 15 amino acids. The CDR3 protein is CASSLVQGNPYEQYF. The CDR3 DNA reads as TGTGCCAGCAGCTTAGTACAGGGTAATCCCTACGAGCAGTACTTC.

This clone was seen a handful of times. The gene calls are TRBV4-2 and TRBJ1-2; D gene unclear. The V gene lost 0 bases and the J gene lost 4 bases, with 12 bases spanning the gap. The CDR3 contains 15 residues. Germline V gives CDR1 LGHNA, CDR2 YNFKEQ. CDR3 DNA sequence: TGTGCCAGCAGCCAAGAAGGAGGCCCCCCCTATGGCTACACCTTC. Protein: CASSQEGGPPYGYTF.

The rearrangement joins TRBV18 to TRBJ2-1, with D perhaps TRBD1 (6 bases). V shed 4 bases and J shed 5 bases, with 18 bases lying between them. Germline V gene data show CDR1 as KGHSH and CDR2 as LQKENI. This CDR3 spans 16 amino acids. CDR3 loop: CASSLTDRLRHNEQFF. CDR3 DNA sequence: TGTGCCAGCTCACTGACTGACAGGCTTCGCCACAATGAGCAGTTCTTC. Full variable domain (rest looked up from reference TRBV18 and TRBJ2-1): NAGVMQNPRHLVRRRGQEARLRCSPMKGHSHVYWYRQLPEEGLKFMVYLQKENIIDESGMPKERFSAEFPKEGPSILRIQQVVRGDSAAYFCASSLTDRLRHNEQFFGPGTRLTVL.

The V gene is TRBV4-1, the J gene TRBJ2-5, with 8 bases lining up with TRBD2. The CDR3 has 15 amino acids. V lost 6 bases, J lost 3 bases, and 9 bases stayed unmatched. The germline gives CDR1 MGHRA, CDR2 YSYEKL. The CDR3 sequence is CASSDTGTRKETQYF. For the CDR3, the DNA is TGCGCCAGCAGTGATACCGGGACTAGAAAAGAGACCCAGTACTTC.

The chain combines TRBV12-3 or TRBV12-4 with TRBJ1-1; D is ambiguous. The V end lost 10 bases, the J end lost 5 bases, and 8 bases lay between the germline ends. CDR3 size: 10 residues. CDR3 sequence reads: CATARTEAFF. CDR3 DNA: TGTGCCACCGCGAGGACTGAAGCTTTCTTT.

The count of this clone is one. J is TRBJ1-2 and V is TRBV28, with no clear D. The ends were cut back, 3 bases at V and 8 bases at J, with 13 bases in the middle. Germline-derived CDR1 and CDR2 are MDHEN and SYDVKM. The length of the CDR3 is 13 residues. The CDR3 reads CASSFDPLGGYTF. CDR3 nucleotides: TGTGCCAGCAGTTTCGATCCTTTGGGCGGCTACACCTTC.

Regarding this clone: Other nucleotide sequences in the sample specify the same CDR3. V is TRBV6-4 and J is TRBJ2-1, with 9 nucleotides matching TRBD2. The V and J ends lost 0 bases and 3 bases, in that order; junction bases with no gene match: 0. The CDR3 is 15 amino acids. The germline V gene has CDR1 MRHNA and CDR2 SNTAGT. The CDR3 loop reads CASSDSSGSYNEQFF. Here the CDR3 DNA reads TGTGCCAGCAGTGACTCTAGCGGGAGCTACAATGAGCAGTTCTTC.

The rearrangement links TRBV27 to TRBJ1-4; 7 bases align to TRBD1. With 6 bases clipped from V and 8 bases from J, the junction kept 15 bases outside the gene matches. The CDR3 sequence is 16 residues long. CDR1 MNHEY and CDR2 SMNVEV come from the germline V gene (reference sequence). This CDR3 is CASSPSRPGGREKLFF. The CDR3 nucleotides are TGTGCCAGCAGCCCCTCCCGCCCAGGGGGGCGGGAAAAACTGTTTTTT.

This chain links TRBV4-2 with TRBJ1-2, with D perhaps TRBD1 (5 bases). V was trimmed by 1 base and J by 2 bases, leaving 11 bases between them. The CDR3 loop spans 15 amino acids. The V gene's germline CDR1 is LGHNA and CDR2 YNFKEQ. The CDR3 coding sequence is TGTGCCAGCAGCCAAGTAGAGCGGGGGAACTATGGCTACACCTTC. The encoded protein is CASSQVERGNYGYTF.

J is TRBJ2-2 and V is TRBV30; possibly TRBD2 for D (6 bases). Between the trimmed V and J ends, which lost 0 bases and 7 bases, there was a span of 12 bases. The germline V gene encodes CDR1 GTSNPN and CDR2 SVGIG (reference sequence). The CDR3 sequence is 14 residues long. The CDR3 reads CAWSVLAAGGELFF. The CDR3 nucleotides are TGTGCCTGGAGTGTATTGGCAGCGGGCGGGGAGCTGTTTTTT.

The genes are TRBV3-1 (or the pseudogene TRBV3-2) and TRBJ2-5, with a possible D match to TRBD2 (6 bases). Germline V gene lookup returns CDR1 LGHDT and CDR2 YNNKEL (reference sequence). V was clipped by 1 base and J by 1 base, with 10 bases between them. CDR3 length: 15 residues. As DNA, the CDR3 is TGTGCCAGCAGCCAAGGGGACTCCCTCCAAGAGACCCAGTACTTC. Protein: CASSQGDSLQETQYF.